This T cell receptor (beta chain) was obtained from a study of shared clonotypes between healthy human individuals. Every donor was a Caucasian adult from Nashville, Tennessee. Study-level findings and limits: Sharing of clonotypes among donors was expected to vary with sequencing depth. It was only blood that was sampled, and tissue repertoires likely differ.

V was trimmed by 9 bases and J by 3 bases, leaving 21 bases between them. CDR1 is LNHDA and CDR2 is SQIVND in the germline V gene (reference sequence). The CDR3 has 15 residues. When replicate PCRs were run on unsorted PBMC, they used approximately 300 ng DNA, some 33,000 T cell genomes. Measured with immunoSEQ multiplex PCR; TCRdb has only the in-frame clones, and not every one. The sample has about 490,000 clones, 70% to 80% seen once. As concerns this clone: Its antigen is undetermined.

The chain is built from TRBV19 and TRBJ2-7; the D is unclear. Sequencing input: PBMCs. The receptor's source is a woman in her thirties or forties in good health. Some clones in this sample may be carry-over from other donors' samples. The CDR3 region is CASTTGVWGDYEQYF. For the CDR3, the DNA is TGTGCCAGCACGACTGGCGTTTGGGGTGACTACGAGCAGTACTTC.